This T cell receptor beta chain was sequenced during a study of human T cells and chemical hapten exposure. Study-level findings and limits: Counts of TCRs above 1 in 1000 frequency stayed unchanged with DPC sensitization.

The CDR3 is 16 amino acids. The ends lost 3 bases at V and 7 bases at J; junction bases unmatched: 12. Germline CDR1 reads ENHRY; CDR2 reads SYGVKD. One entry per CDR3 protein results from TCRdb running MiXCR on the RACE reads. The sample consists of about 45,000 distinct CDR3 sequences, nearly 4.5% of them appearing once. This clonotype was counted many times. Its antigen remains unidentified. Time point indicated: healthy volunteer bleed at 2 weeks. Whole blood that had not been fractionated was the source of extracted total RNA. The receptor comes from a human donor in good health. Some clones in this sample may be carry-over from other donors' samples. Source material: whole blood. The chain has TRBV10-3 and TRBJ2-7; TRBD1 matches 10 bases. CDR3 DNA sequence: TGTGCCATCAGTGAACCAAAGGGGACAGGGGCGGGTGAGCAGTACTTC. Translated: CAISEPKGTGAGEQYF.